The 3 T cell receptor beta chains reported below all come from one sample, sequenced in a study of cytomegalovirus exposure and HLA in healthy donors. Primers for the PCR totalled 60 Vbeta and 13 Jbeta. Libraries were prepared by immunoSEQ multiplex PCR; TCRdb keeps only in-frame clonotypes and omits some of them. The sample has a few hundred thousand clones, about nine tenths seen once; the top ten hold around 1.7%. Sequencing was carried out using PBMCs. The receptors originated from a girl aged 2-10 years in good health and CMV-seronegative.

The genes are TRBV19 and TRBJ1-5, with 7 bases aligning to TRBD1. V was clipped by 5 bases and J by 3 bases; unmatched bases: 10. The CDR3 length is 16 residues. CDR1 and CDR2 from the germline V gene are LNHDA and SQIVND (reference sequence). CDR3 loop: CASSLWTGGNNQPQHF. Here the CDR3 DNA reads TGTGCCAGTAGTCTTTGGACAGGAGGGAACAATCAGCCCCAGCATTTT.

The chain recombines TRBV7-9 with TRBJ2-1; TRBD2 aligns across 11 bases. The CDR3 has 16 amino acids. V shed 1 base and J 10 bases; nucleotides not matched to a gene: 9. Germline V gene sequence: CDR1 SEHNR, CDR2 FQNEAQ (reference sequence). CDR3 residues: CASSLGGVLAGGEQFF. The CDR3 DNA sequence: TGTGCCAGCAGCTTAGGCGGGGTCCTAGCGGGGGGAGAGCAGTTCTTC.

The chain has TRBV30 and TRBJ2-3; 9 bases map to TRBD1. The CDR3 sequence is 15 residues long. V trimming: 5 bases; J trimming: 3 bases; junction bases outside the gene matches: 9. Germline CDR1 reads GTSNPN; CDR2 reads SVGIG (reference sequence). The CDR3 here is CAWETGGHGTDTQYF. CDR3 coding DNA: TGTGCCTGGGAGACAGGGGGACATGGGACAGATACGCAGTATTTT.